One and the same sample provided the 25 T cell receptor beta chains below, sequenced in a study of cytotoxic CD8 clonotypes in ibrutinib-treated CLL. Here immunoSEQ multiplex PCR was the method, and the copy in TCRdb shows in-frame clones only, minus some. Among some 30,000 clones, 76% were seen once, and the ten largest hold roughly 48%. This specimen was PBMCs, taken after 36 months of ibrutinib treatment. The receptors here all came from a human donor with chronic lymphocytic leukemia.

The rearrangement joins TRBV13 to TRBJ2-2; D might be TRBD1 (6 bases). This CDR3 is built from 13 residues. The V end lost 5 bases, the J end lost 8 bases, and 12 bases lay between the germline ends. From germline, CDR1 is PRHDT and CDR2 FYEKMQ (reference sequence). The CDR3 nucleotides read TGTGCCAGCAGCGGGGGACAAACTGGGGAGCTGTTTTTT. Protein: CASSGGQTGELFF.

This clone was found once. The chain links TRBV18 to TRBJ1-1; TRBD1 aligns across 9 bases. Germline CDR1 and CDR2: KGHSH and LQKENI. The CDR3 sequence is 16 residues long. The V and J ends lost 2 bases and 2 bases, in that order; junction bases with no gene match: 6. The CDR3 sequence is CASSPGTGWTNTEAFF. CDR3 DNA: TGTGCCAGCTCACCAGGGACAGGGTGGACCAACACTGAAGCTTTCTTT.

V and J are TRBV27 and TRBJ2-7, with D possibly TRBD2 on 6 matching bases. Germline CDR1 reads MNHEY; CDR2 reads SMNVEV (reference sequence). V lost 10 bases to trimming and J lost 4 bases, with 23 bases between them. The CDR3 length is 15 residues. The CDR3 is CATSPSSGGGYEQYF. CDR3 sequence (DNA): TGTGCCACCTCACCCTCAAGTGGGGGAGGATACGAGCAGTACTTC.

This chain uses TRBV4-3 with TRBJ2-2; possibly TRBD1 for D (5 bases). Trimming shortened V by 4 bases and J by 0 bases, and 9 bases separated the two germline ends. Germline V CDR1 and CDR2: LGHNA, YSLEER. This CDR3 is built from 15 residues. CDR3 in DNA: TGCGCCAGCAGCCTTGACAGAGCGAACACCGGGGAGCTGTTTTTT. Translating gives CASSLDRANTGELFF.

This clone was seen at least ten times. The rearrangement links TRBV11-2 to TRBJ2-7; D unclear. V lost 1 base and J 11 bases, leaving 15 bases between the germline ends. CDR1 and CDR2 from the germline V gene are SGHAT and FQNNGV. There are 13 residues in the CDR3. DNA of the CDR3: TGTGCCAGCAGCTTAGTAGGCGACATCGGAGAGTACTTC. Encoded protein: CASSLVGDIGEYF.

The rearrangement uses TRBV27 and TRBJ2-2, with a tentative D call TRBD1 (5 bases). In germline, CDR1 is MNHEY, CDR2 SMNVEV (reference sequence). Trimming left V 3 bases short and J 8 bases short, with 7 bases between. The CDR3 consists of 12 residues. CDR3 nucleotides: TGTGCCAGCAGTTTGGGGCAGGGGGAGCTGTTTTTT. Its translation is CASSLGQGELFF.

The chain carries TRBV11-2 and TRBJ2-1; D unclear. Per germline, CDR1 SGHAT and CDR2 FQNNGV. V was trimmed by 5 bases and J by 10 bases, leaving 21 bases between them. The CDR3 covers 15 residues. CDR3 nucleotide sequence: TGTGCCAGCAGCGGAAGTCGGACGCTCGTCGGAGAGCAGTTCTTC. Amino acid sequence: CASSGSRTLVGEQFF.

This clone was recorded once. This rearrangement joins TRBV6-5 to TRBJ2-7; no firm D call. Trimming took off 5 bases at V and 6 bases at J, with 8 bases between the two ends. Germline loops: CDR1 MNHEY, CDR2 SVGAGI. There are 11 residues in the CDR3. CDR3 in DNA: TGTGCCAGCAGTCTTCGATCCGAGCAGTACTTC. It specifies CASSLRSEQYF.

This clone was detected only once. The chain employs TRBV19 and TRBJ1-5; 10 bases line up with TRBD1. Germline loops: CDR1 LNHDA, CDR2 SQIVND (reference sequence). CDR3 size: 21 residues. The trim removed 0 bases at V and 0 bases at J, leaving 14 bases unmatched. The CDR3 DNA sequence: TGTGCCAGTAGTATAGATGGGATCCCGGGACAGGGGTTGGATAGCAATCAGCCCCAGCATTTT. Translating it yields CASSIDGIPGQGLDSNQPQHF.

The DNA for the CDR3 is TGTGCCAGCTCACCGGCCTCGACAGGTCCCCAAAACATTCAGTACTTC. It is translated as CASSPASTGPQNIQYF. The J gene is TRBJ2-4, the V gene TRBV18; a possible D gene is TRBD1 (6 bases). CDR1 and CDR2 (germline): KGHSH, LQKENI. The CDR3 is 16 amino acids. V gave up 3 bases and J gave up 5 bases, with 17 bases separating them.

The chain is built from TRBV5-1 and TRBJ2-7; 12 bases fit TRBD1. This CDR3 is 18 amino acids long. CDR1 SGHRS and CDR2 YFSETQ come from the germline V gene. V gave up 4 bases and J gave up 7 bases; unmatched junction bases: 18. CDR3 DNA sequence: TGCGCCAGCAGCCTAGCCACCTGGGACAGGGGGCGTCCGGGGGAGCAGTACTTC. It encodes CASSLATWDRGRPGEQYF.

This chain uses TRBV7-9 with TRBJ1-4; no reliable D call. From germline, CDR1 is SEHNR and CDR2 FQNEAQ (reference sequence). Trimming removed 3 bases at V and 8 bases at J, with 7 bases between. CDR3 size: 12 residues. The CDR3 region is CASSFGGEKLFF. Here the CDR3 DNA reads TGTGCCAGCAGCTTTGGCGGCGAAAAACTGTTTTTT. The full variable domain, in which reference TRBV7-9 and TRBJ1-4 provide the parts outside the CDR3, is DTGVSQNPRHKITKRGQNVTFRCDPISEHNRLYWYRQTLGQGPEFLTYFQNEAQLEKSRLLSDRFSAERPKGSFSTLEIQRTEQGDSAMYLCASSFGGEKLFFGSGTQLSVL.

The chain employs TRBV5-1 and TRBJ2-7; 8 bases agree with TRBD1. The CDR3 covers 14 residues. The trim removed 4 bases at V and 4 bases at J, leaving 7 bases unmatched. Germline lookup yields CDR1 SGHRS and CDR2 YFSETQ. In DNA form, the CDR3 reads TGCGCCAGCAGCACGGGACAGGCCGGTTACGAGCAGTACTTC. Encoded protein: CASSTGQAGYEQYF.

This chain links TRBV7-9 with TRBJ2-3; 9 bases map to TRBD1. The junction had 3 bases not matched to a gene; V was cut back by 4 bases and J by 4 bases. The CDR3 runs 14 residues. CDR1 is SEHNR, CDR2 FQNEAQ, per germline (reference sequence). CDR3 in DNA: TGTGCCAGCAGCTCAAGACAGGGGGCAGATACGCAGTATTTT. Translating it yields CASSSRQGADTQYF.

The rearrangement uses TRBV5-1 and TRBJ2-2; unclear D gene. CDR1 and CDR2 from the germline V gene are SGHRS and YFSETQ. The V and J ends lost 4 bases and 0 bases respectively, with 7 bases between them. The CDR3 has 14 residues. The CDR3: CASSEDPNTGELFF. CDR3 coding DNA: TGCGCCAGCAGCGAGGACCCGAACACCGGGGAGCTGTTTTTT.

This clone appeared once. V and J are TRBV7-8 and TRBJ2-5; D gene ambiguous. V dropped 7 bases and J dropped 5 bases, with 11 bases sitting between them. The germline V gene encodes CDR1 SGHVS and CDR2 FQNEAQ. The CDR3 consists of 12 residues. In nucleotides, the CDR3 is TGTGCCAGCAAAGGCCCCGGTGAGACCCAGTACTTC. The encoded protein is CASKGPGETQYF.

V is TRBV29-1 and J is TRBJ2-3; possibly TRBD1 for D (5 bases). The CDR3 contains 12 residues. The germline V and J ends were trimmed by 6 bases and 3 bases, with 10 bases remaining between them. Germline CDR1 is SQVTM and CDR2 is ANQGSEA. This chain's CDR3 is CSVRVQTDTQYF. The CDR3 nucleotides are TGCAGCGTCAGGGTCCAGACAGATACGCAGTATTTT.

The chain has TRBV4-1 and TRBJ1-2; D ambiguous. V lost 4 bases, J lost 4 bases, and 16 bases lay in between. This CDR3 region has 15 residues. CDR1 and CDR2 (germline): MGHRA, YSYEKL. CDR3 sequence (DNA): TGCGCCAGCAGCCTGGACCGGCGGACCCCCTATGGCTACACCTTC. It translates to CASSLDRRTPYGYTF.

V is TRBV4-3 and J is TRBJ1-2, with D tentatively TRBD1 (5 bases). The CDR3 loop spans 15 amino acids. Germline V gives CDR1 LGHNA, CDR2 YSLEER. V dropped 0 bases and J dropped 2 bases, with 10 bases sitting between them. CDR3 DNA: TGCGCCAGCAGCCAAGATGGGGGTGGGAACTATGGCTACACCTTC. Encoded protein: CASSQDGGGNYGYTF.

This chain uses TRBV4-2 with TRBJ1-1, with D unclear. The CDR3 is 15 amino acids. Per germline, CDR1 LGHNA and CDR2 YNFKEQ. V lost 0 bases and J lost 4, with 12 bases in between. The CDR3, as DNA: TGTGCCAGCAGCCAAGATTTCCTGGGGAGCACTGAAGCTTTCTTT. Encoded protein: CASSQDFLGSTEAFF.

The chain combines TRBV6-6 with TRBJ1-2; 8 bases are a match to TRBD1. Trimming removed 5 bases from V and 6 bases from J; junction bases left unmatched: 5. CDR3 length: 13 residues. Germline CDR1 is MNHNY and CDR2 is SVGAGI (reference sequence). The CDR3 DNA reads TGTGCCAGCAGTCGCGGACAGGGCAATGGCTACACCTTC. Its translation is CASSRGQGNGYTF.

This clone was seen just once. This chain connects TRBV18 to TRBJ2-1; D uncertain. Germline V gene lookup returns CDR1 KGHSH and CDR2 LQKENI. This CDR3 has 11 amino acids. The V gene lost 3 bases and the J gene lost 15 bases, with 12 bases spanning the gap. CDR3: CASSPSGVRFF. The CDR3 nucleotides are TGTGCCAGCTCACCTTCTGGGGTGCGGTTCTTC.

The CDR3 sequence: CASSPGEGYTF. The CDR3 coding sequence is TGTGCCAGCTCACCCGGTGAAGGCTACACCTTC. This rearrangement joins TRBV18 to TRBJ1-2; D uncertain. V was clipped by 3 bases and J by 8 bases, with 7 bases between them. The CDR3 contains 11 residues. Per the germline V gene, CDR1 is KGHSH and CDR2 is LQKENI.

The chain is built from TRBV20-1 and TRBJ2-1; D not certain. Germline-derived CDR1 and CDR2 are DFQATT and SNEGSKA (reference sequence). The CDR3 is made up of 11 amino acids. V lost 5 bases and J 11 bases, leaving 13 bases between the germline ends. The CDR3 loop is CSAPNWDKQFF. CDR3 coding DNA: TGCAGTGCTCCGAACTGGGATAAGCAGTTCTTC.

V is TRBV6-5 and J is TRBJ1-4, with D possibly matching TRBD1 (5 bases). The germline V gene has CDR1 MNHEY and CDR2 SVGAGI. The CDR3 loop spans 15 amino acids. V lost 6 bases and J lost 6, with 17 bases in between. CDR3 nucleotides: TGTGCCAGCAGCGGATCTTGGGGGGTTGATGAAAAACTGTTTTTT. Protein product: CASSGSWGVDEKLFF.